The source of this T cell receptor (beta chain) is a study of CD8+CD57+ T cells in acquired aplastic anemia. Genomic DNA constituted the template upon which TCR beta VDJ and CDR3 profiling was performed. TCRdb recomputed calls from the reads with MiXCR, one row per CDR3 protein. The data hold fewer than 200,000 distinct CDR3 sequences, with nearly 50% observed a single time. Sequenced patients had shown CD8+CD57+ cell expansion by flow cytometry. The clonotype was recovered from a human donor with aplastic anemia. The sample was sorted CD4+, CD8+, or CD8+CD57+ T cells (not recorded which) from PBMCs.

CDR3 nucleotides: TGTGCCAGCAGCCAAGCGGACAGCGAGGCTGAAGCTTTCTTT. Translated: CASSQADSEAEAFF. This chain connects TRBV5-4 to TRBJ1-1; D is perhaps TRBD1 (6 bases). CDR3 length: 14 amino acids. The germline gives CDR1 SGHNT, CDR2 YYREEE (reference sequence). V gave up 4 bases and J gave up 6 bases, with 16 bases separating them.